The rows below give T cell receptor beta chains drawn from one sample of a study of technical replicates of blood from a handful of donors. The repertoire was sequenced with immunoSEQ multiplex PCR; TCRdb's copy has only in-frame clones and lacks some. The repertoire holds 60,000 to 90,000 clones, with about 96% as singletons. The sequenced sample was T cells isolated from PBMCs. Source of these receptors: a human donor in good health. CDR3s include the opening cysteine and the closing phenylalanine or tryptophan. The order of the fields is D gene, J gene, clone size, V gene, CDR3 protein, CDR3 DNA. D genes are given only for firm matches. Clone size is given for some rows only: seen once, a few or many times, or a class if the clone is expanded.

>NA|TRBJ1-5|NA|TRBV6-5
CASSRDINQPQHF
TGTGCCAGCAGTAGGGACATTAATCAGCCCCAGCATTTT
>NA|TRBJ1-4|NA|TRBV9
CASSVGWGRATNEKLFF
TGTGCCAGCAGCGTAGGGTGGGGCCGAGCAACTAATGAAAAACTGTTTTTT
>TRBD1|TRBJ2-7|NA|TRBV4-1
CASSYGQGSYEQYF
TGCGCCAGCAGCTACGGACAGGGGTCCTACGAGCAGTACTTC
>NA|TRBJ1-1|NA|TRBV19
CASSTYGQRNTEAFF
TGTGCCAGTAGTACTTATGGACAGCGGAACACTGAAGCTTTCTTT
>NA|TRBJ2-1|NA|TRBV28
CASRFLSSYNEQFF
TGTGCCAGCAGATTCCTTAGCTCCTACAATGAGCAGTTCTTC
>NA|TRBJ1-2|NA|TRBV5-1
CASSFRPDKNYGYTF
TGCGCCAGCAGCTTCCGACCGGACAAGAACTATGGCTACACCTTC
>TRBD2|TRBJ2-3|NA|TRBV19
CATGLAGGADTQYF
TGTGCCACCGGACTAGCGGGAGGTGCAGATACGCAGTATTTT
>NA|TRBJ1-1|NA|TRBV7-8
CASSLVEAGRMINTEAFF
TGTGCCAGCAGCTTAGTCGAGGCGGGCAGAATGATTAACACTGAAGCTTTCTTT
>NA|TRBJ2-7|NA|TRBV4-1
CASSQEGHTYEQYF
TGCGCCAGCAGCCAAGAGGGACACACCTACGAGCAGTACTTC
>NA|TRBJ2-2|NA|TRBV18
CASSIVQGNTGELFF
TGTGCCAGCTCAATAGTCCAGGGTAACACCGGGGAGCTGTTTTTT
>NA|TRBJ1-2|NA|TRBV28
CASSLVPLANYGYTF
TGTGCCAGCAGCCTAGTCCCTCTAGCTAACTATGGCTACACCTTC
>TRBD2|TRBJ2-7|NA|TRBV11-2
CASSLGLAGVGQYF
TGTGCCAGCAGCTTAGGGCTAGCGGGAGTAGGGCAGTACTTC
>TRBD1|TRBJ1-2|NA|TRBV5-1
CASSRYRDREDNGYTF
TGCGCCAGCAGCCGTTACCGGGACAGGGAGGACAATGGCTACACCTTC
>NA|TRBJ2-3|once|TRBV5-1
CASSLWREQTDTQYF
TGCGCCAGCAGCTTGTGGCGGGAACAGACAGATACGCAGTATTTT
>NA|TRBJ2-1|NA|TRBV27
CASSPTVYSYNEQFF
TGTGCCAGCAGTCCTACGGTTTACTCCTACAATGAGCAGTTCTTC
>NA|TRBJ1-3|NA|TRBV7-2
CASSLALTYSGNTIYF
TGTGCCAGCAGCTTAGCGCTCACATACTCTGGAAACACCATATATTTT
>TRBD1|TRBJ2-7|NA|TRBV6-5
CASSPTGTVEQYF
TGTGCCAGCAGTCCCACCGGGACAGTAGAGCAGTACTTC
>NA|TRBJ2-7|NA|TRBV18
CASSPPQTMYQYF
TGTGCCAGCTCACCACCCCAGACTATGTACCAGTACTTC
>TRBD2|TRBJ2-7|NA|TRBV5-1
CASSFRGEGEQYF
TGCGCCAGCAGCTTCCGAGGGGAGGGCGAGCAGTACTTC
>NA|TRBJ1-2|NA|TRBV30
CAWSVGRGIYGYTF
TGTGCCTGGAGTGTAGGTAGGGGGATTTATGGCTACACCTTC
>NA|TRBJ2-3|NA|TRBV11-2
CASSWSQGKATDTQYF
TGTGCCAGCAGCTGGTCACAGGGAAAGGCCACAGATACGCAGTATTTT
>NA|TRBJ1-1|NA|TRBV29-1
CSGEGSPMTEAFF
TGCAGCGGTGAGGGTAGCCCTATGACTGAAGCTTTCTTT
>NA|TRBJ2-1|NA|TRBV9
CASSADNEQFF
TGTGCCAGCAGCGCCGACAATGAGCAGTTCTTC
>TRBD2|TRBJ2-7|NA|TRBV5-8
CASSYGLAGGDEQYF
TGTGCCAGCAGCTATGGACTAGCGGGAGGAGACGAGCAGTACTTC
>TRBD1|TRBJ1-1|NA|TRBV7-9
CASSFYMGTENTEAFF
TGTGCCAGCAGCTTCTATATGGGGACAGAGAACACTGAAGCTTTCTTT
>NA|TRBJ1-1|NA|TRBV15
CATSSPSGGRGMNTEAFF
TGTGCCACCAGCAGCCCCTCGGGGGGACGGGGCATGAACACTGAAGCTTTCTTT
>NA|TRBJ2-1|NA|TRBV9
CASSVGHGQLNEQFF
TGTGCCAGCAGCGTAGGCCATGGACAGCTCAATGAGCAGTTCTTC
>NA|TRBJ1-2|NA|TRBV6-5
CASSYTGGIYGYTF
TGTGCCAGCAGTTACACCGGAGGGATCTATGGCTACACCTTC
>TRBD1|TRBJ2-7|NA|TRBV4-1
CASSQLDRGRHEQYF
TGCGCCAGCAGCCAGCTCGACAGGGGGCGACACGAGCAGTACTTC
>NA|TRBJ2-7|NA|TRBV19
CASSITGSYEQYF
TGTGCCAGTAGTATTACAGGGAGTTACGAGCAGTACTTC
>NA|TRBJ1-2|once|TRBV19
CASSMAGLGYGYTF
TGTGCCAGTAGTATGGCCGGGTTAGGCTATGGCTACACCTTC
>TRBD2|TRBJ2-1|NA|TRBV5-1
CASSLGLAGLYNEQFF
TGCGCCAGCAGCTTGGGACTAGCGGGGCTCTACAATGAGCAGTTCTTC
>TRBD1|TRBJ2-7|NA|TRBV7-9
CASTPGQRPYEQYF
TGTGCCAGCACGCCGGGACAGAGACCCTACGAGCAGTACTTC
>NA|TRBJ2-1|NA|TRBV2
CASSVRPDGSVF
TGTGCCAGCAGTGTGAGGCCCGACGGATCAGTCTTC
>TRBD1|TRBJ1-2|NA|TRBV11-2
CASSLVAGTGAYGYTF
TGTGCCAGCAGCTTAGTCGCCGGGACAGGGGCCTATGGCTACACCTTC
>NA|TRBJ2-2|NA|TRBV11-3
CASSLESIAGELFF
TGTGCCAGCAGCTTGGAGTCCATCGCCGGGGAGCTGTTTTTT
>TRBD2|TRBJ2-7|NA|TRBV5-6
CASSSTGTSDTYEQYF
TGTGCCAGCAGCTCAACCGGGACTAGCGATACCTACGAGCAGTACTTC
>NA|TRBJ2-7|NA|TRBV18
CASSPGRSLSSYEQYF
TGTGCCAGCTCACCGGGGCGGAGCCTTAGCTCCTACGAGCAGTACTTC
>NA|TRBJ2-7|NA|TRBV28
CASSKQEFGSEQYF
TGTGCCAGCAGTAAACAGGAGTTTGGCTCCGAGCAGTACTTC
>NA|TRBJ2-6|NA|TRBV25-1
CASREGAGANVLTF
TGTGCCAGCAGAGAGGGGGCTGGGGCCAACGTCCTGACTTTC
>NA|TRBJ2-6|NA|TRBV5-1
CASSSGLPTLFSGANVLTF
TGCGCCAGCAGCTCAGGACTGCCTACCCTCTTCTCTGGGGCCAACGTCCTGACTTTC
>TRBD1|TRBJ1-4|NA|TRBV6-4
CARGEQGATNEKLFF
TGTGCCAGGGGGGAGCAGGGGGCGACTAATGAAAAACTGTTTTTT
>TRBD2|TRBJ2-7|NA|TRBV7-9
CASEEGRAAEQYF
TGTGCCAGCGAGGAGGGGAGGGCCGCCGAGCAGTACTTC
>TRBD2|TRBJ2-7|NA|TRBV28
CASSSGLAGGLYEQYF
TGTGCCAGCAGTTCAGGACTAGCGGGAGGGCTCTACGAGCAGTACTTC
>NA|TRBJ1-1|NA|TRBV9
CASSGMNTEAFF
TGTGCCAGCAGCGGTATGAACACTGAAGCTTTCTTT
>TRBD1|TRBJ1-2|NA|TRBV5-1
CASSLVGGGRLSYGYTF
TGCGCCAGCAGCTTGGTTGGAGGGGGCAGACTAAGCTATGGCTACACCTTC
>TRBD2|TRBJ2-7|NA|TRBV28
CASSSFSAGGPPLEQYF
TGTGCCAGCAGTTCGTTTTCGGCGGGAGGGCCGCCCCTGGAGCAGTACTTC
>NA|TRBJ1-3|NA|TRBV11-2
CASSSGHSGNTIYF
TGTGCCAGCAGCTCGGGACACTCTGGAAACACCATATATTTT